This TCR beta chain was sequenced for a study of T-cell memory formation after mild COVID-19. On the study more broadly: TCR clusters mostly belonged to single donors. Whole-study findings and limits: Cross-reactive memory appears to have joined, as suggested by some responding clones showing up in pre-infection memory. CM and EM subsets held most contracting CD4+ clones; EMRA held CD8+ ones.

TCRdb fed the 5' RACE reads into MiXCR, producing one record per CDR3 protein. The sample holds tens of thousands of distinct CDR3 sequences, about 7.3% seen once. On this clonotype: What it recognizes is unknown.

CDR1 and CDR2 (germline): SGHVS, FQNEAQ. The CDR3 is made up of 13 amino acids. V dropped 3 bases and J dropped 3 bases, with 6 bases sitting between them. The sequenced sample consisted of PBMCs or a T cell subset sorted from them (not recorded which). The chain recombines TRBV7-8 with TRBJ1-5, with D unresolved. This receptor was taken from a man younger than 30 who had mild COVID-19 (a few samples of this study predate the infection). Cell type and time point are not known. Here the CDR3 reads CASSLDANQPQHF. The CDR3 region has the DNA TGTGCCAGCAGCTTGGACGCCAATCAGCCCCAGCATTTT. Together with reference TRBV7-8 and TRBJ1-5, the CDR3 gives the full variable domain: GAGVSQSPRYKVAKRGQDVALRCDPISGHVSLFWYQQALGQGPEFLTYFQNEAQLDKSGLPSDRFFAERPEGSVSTLKIQRTQQEDSAVYLCASSLDANQPQHFGDGTRLSIL.